Detailed here is one T cell receptor (beta chain). The entry originates in a study of blood T cells in healthy people across ages. Trimming at V came to 6 bases and at J to 1 base, leaving 3 bases not matched to a gene. There are 15 residues in the CDR3. Using a J-beta primer mix together with a sample-barcoded 5' primer, a second PCR was run for about 7 to 12 cycles. MiXCR, run by TCRdb on the 5' RACE reads, gives a single entry per CDR3 protein. Of 800,000 to 1,000,000 distinct CDR3 sequences listed, around 46% are singletons. The specimen sequenced was blood. This TCR was sampled from a man younger than 45 in good health. V is TRBV12-3 or TRBV12-4 and J is TRBJ1-5, with TRBD1 matching 10 bases. The CDR3 reads CASRTDRGSNQPQHF. In nucleotides, the CDR3 is TGTGCCAGCAGGACGGACAGGGGGAGCAATCAGCCCCAGCATTTT.